Below are 8 T cell receptor beta chains sequenced from a single sample in a study of response to subunit inactivated influenza vaccine. MiXCR, run by TCRdb on the RT-PCR reads, gives a single entry per CDR3 protein. The sample shows 170,000 or so distinct CDR3 sequences, around 10% of them seen only once. The sample here was CD8+ T cells sorted from PBMCs, taken less than 30 months after vaccination. All receptors come from a man between 50 and 75 years old who received an inactivated influenza vaccine.

This clonotype was counted at least ten times. J is TRBJ1-4 and V is TRBV4-3, with D perhaps matching TRBD1 (5 bases). Germline values: CDR1 LGHNA, CDR2 YSLEER. Trimming stripped 0 bases from V and 4 bases from J, with 15 bases between. There are 17 residues in the CDR3. Here the CDR3 DNA reads TGCGCCAGCAGCCAAGATCGTTTTGCGGGGCGTAATGAAAAACTGTTTTTT. Translating it yields CASSQDRFAGRNEKLFF.

The chain has TRBV4-3 and TRBJ2-1; D not resolved. V dropped 5 bases and J dropped 8 bases, with 7 bases sitting between them. The V gene's germline CDR1 is LGHNA and CDR2 YSLEER. The CDR3 runs 11 residues. The CDR3 sequence: CASSSIDEQFF. DNA for the CDR3: TGCGCCAGCAGCTCAATCGATGAGCAGTTCTTC.

The V gene is TRBV15, the J gene TRBJ2-5, with D perhaps matching TRBD2 (6 bases). With 2 bases removed from V and 6 bases from J, the gap between germline ends came to 13 bases. This CDR3 contains 14 residues. Looked up from germline, CDR1 is LNHNV and CDR2 is YYDKDF (reference sequence). The DNA of the CDR3 is TGTGCCACCAGCAGACCAGCGGGTTTAAAGACCCAGTACTTC. It yields the protein CATSRPAGLKTQYF. Looking up the rest from reference TRBV15 and TRBJ2-5 gives the full variable domain: DAMVIQNPRYQVTQFGKPVTLSCSQTLNHNVMYWYQQKSSQAPKLLFHYYDKDFNNEADTPDNFQSRRPNTSFCFLDIRSPGLGDTAMYLCATSRPAGLKTQYFGPGTRLLVL.

This chain connects TRBV5-5 to TRBJ2-7; 10 bases are shared with TRBD2. CDR1 and CDR2 (germline): SGHKS, YYEKEE (reference sequence). The CDR3 totals 18 residues. J lost 4 bases, V lost 0 bases, and 13 bases had no gene match. The DNA of the CDR3 is TGTGCCAGCAGCTTGGCCGGGAATCTAGCGGGAGAGTTATACGAGCAGTACTTC. It yields the protein CASSLAGNLAGELYEQYF. The variable domain in full, completed from reference TRBV5-5 and TRBJ2-7, reads DAGVTQSPTHLIKTRGQQVTLRCSPISGHKSVSWYQQVLGQGPQFIFQYYEKEERGRGNFPDRFSARQFPNYSSELNVNALLLGDSALYLCASSLAGNLAGELYEQYFGPGTRLTVT.

This chain connects TRBV6-5 to TRBJ2-2, with D possibly matching TRBD1 (5 bases). V gave up 2 bases and J gave up 8 bases, with 12 bases separating them. The CDR3 runs to 14 residues. Germline V lookup: CDR1 MNHEY, CDR2 SVGAGI. In nucleotides, the CDR3 is TGTGCCAGCAGTTACGGGCAGGGAAGAGGGGAGCTGTTTTTT. It yields the protein CASSYGQGRGELFF.

This clonotype was observed many times. This chain connects TRBV12-3 or TRBV12-4 to TRBJ2-7; D is possibly TRBD2 (6 bases). CDR3 length equals 12 residues. The V and J ends lost 6 bases and 3 bases respectively, with 9 bases between them. The CDR3 loop is CASRAGGYEQYF. The CDR3 bases are TGTGCCAGCAGAGCCGGGGGCTACGAGCAGTACTTC.

The chain combines TRBV6-2 or TRBV6-3 with TRBJ2-7, with 12 bases matching TRBD1. Unmatched junction bases numbered 10, after V lost 7 bases and J lost 3 bases. Germline CDR1 is MNHEY and CDR2 is SVGEGT. The CDR3 is 16 residues long. CDR3 sequence (DNA): TGTGCCAGCACCCTCCCCGGGACAGGGGGCGGCTACGAGCAGTACTTC. Translating gives CASTLPGTGGGYEQYF.

The sample holds many counts of this clonotype. This rearrangement joins TRBV4-3 to TRBJ1-3; tentative D call: TRBD1 (6 bases). This CDR3 has 15 amino acids. V lost 4 bases and J lost 2, with 12 bases in between. CDR1 and CDR2 (germline): LGHNA, YSLEER. CDR3 loop: CASSPGSGAGNTIYF. The CDR3 region has the DNA TGCGCCAGCAGCCCCGGTTCAGGGGCTGGAAACACCATATATTTT.